The rows below give T cell receptor beta chains drawn from one sample of a study of technical replicates of blood from several donors. Using immunoSEQ multiplex PCR, the repertoire was profiled, and TCRdb retains in-frame clones only, with some absent. The repertoire holds tens of thousands of clones, roughly 90% seen once, with 0.35% to 0.5% in the top ten. The sequenced sample consisted of T cells isolated from PBMCs. Every receptor here comes from a human donor in good health. Each CDR3 is given with its conserved first and last residue. Clone size, where shown, is once, few, many, or a class for clones that have expanded.

v_gene,abundance,CDR3aa
TRBV21-1,once,CASSTGTGLILYEQYF
TRBV5-1,.,CASAEQGDTQYF
TRBV5-4,.,CASSLTGGDGGYTF
TRBV5-8,.,CASTRGREAFSYEQYF
TRBV27,.,CASSLVLRETQYF
TRBV6-5,.,CASSVGASPQAFF
TRBV9,.,CASSVAGRSGSEQYF
TRBV27,.,CASSLNGDTEAFF
TRBV2,.,CASRTGTPEAFF
TRBV7-2,once,CASSRDRYTDTQYF
TRBV2,.,CASTRVNTGELFF
TRBV2,.,CASSLQQRNTEAFF
TRBV7-9,.,CASSINQGRNTEAFF
TRBV11-3,.,CASRHGTSGSAGELFF
TRBV14,.,CASSQDISGYTEAFF
TRBV18,.,CASSPPNVGGMNTEAFF
TRBV11-3,.,CASRPGQNYGYTF
TRBV5-4,.,CASSKGQRTYEQYF
TRBV30,few,CAWRLSSGSYNEQFF
TRBV7-2,.,CASSPLGGRTEAFF
TRBV19,medium-sized,CASSIGQGALYTEAFF